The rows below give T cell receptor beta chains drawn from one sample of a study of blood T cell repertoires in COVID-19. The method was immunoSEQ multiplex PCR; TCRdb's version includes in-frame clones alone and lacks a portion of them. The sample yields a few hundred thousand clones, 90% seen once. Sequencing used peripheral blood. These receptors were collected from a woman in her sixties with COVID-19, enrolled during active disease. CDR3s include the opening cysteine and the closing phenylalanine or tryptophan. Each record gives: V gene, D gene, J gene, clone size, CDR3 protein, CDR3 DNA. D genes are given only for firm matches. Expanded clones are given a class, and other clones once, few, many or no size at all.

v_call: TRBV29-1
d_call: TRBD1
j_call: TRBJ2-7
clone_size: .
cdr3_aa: CSVRTGAYEQYF
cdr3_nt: TGCAGCGTTAGGACAGGGGCCTACGAGCAGTACTTC

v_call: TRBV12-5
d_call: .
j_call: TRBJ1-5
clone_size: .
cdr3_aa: CASGLGQTPFQPQHF
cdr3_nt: TGTGCTAGTGGTTTGGGACAGACGCCTTTTCAGCCCCAGCATTTT

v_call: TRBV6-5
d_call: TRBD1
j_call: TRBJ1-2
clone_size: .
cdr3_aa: CASSYSTTGAHGYTF
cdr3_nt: TGTGCCAGCAGTTACTCGACTACAGGGGCCCATGGCTACACCTTC

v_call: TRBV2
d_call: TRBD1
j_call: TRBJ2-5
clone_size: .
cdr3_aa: CASRSRQGERETQYF
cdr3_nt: TGTGCCAGCAGAAGTAGACAGGGAGAGAGGGAGACCCAGTACTTC

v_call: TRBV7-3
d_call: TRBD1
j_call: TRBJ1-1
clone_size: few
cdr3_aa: CASSPGTGGEAFF
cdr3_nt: TGTGCCAGCAGCCCCGGGACAGGGGGCGAAGCTTTCTTT

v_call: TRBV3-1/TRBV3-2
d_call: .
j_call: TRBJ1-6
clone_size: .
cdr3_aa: CASSQVRSPLHF
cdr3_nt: TGTGCCAGCAGCCAAGTCCGTTCACCCCTCCACTTT

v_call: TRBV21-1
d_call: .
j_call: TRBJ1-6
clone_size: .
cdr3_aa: CASTSGGDRGNNSPLHF
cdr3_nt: TGTGCCAGCACTTCAGGGGGGGACAGGGGGAATAATTCACCCCTCCACTTT

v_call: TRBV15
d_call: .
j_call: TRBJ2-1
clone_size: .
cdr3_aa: CATSREWVSGSYNEQFF
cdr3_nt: TGTGCCACCAGCAGAGAGTGGGTTTCAGGGTCCTACAATGAGCAGTTCTTC

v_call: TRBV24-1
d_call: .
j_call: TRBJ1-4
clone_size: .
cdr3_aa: CATNSQGGQSGNEKLFF
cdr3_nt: TGTGCCACCAATTCACAAGGAGGACAGTCAGGGAATGAAAAACTGTTTTTT

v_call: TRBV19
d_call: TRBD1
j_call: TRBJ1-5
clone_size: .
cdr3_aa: CASSRGQGDQPQHF
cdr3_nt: TGTGCCAGTAGCCGGGGACAGGGGGATCAGCCCCAGCATTTT

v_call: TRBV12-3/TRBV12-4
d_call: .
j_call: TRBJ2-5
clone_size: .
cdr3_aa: CASSSQRARTQYF
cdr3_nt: TGTGCCAGCAGTTCCCAGCGGGCGCGGACCCAGTACTTC

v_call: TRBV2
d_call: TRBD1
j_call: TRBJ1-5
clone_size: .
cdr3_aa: CASSESLTGGIQPQHF
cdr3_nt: TGTGCCAGCAGTGAAAGTCTGACAGGGGGTATTCAGCCCCAGCATTTT

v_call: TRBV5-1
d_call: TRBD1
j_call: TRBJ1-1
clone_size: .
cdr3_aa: CASSLAGGASWDTEAFF
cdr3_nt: TGCGCCAGCAGCTTAGCAGGGGGCGCGTCCTGGGACACTGAAGCTTTCTTT

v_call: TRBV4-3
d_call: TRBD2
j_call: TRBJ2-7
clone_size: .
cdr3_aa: CASSQDGGVSYEQYF
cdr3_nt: TGCGCCAGCAGCCAAGATGGGGGGGTCAGCTACGAGCAGTACTTC

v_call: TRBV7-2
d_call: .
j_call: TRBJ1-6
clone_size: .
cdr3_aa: CASSLRGGGYNSPLHF
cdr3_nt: TGTGCCAGCAGCTTACGCGGGGGGGGGTATAATTCACCCCTCCACTTT

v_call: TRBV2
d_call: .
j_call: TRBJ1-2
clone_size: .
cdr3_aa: CASSLHPQDYGYTF
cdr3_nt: TGTGCCAGCAGTCTACACCCCCAGGACTATGGCTACACCTTC

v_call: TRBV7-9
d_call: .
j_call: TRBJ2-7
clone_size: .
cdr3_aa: CASAEDGGSYEQYF
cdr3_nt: TGTGCCAGCGCCGAAGACGGAGGGTCCTACGAGCAGTACTTC

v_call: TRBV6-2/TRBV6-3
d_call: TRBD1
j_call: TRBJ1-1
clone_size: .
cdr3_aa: CASSYKVTGEAFF
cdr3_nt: TGTGCCAGCAGTTACAAGGTGACAGGGGAAGCTTTCTTT

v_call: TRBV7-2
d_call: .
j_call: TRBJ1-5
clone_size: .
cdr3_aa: CASSLEWGGSNQPQHF
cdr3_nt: TGTGCCAGCAGCTTAGAGTGGGGCGGTAGCAATCAGCCCCAGCATTTT

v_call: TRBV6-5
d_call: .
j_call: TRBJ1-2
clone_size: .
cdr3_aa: CASSRSPNYGYTF
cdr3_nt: TGTGCCAGCAGTCGCAGTCCTAACTATGGCTACACCTTC

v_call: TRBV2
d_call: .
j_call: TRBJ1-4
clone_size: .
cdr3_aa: CASRSATNEKLFF
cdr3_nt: TGTGCCAGCCGCAGTGCAACTAATGAAAAACTGTTTTTT

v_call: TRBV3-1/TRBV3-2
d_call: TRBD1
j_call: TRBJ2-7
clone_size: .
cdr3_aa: CASSVRDRGHYEQYF
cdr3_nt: TGTGCCAGCAGCGTCCGGGACAGGGGACACTACGAGCAGTACTTC

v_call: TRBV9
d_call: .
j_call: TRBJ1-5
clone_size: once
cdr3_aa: CASGPQPGNQPQHF
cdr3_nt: TGTGCCAGCGGCCCACAACCCGGCAATCAGCCCCAGCATTTT

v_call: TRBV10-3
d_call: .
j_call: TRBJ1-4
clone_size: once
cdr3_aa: CAISGRSTFTANEKLFF
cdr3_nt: TGTGCCATCAGCGGGAGATCAACCTTTACGGCGAATGAAAAACTGTTTTTT

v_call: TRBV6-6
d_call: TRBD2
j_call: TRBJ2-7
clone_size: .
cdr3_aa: CASSRAGTSGGVAYEQYF
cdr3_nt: TGTGCCAGCAGCCGAGCCGGGACTAGCGGGGGGGTTGCCTACGAGCAGTACTTC

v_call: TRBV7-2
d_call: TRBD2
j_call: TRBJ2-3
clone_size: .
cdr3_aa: CASSPAGAGTDTQYF
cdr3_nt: TGTGCCAGCAGCCCAGCGGGGGCGGGGACAGATACGCAGTATTTT

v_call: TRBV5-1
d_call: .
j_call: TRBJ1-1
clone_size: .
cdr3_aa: CASSFFQAGLRMNTEAFF
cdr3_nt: TGCGCCAGCAGCTTCTTCCAGGCCGGCCTCCGGATGAACACTGAAGCTTTCTTT

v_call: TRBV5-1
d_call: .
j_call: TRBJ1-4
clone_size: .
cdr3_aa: CASSLAGENEKLFF
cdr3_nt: TGCGCCAGCAGCTTGGCCGGGGAGAATGAAAAACTGTTTTTT

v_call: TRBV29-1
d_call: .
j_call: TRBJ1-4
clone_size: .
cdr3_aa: CSVRAPGGVEKLFF
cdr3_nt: TGCAGCGTCCGGGCACCTGGGGGCGTCGAAAAACTGTTTTTT

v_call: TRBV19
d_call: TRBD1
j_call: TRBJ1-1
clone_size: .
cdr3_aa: CASSPGTANTEAFF
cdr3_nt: TGTGCCAGTAGCCCTGGGACAGCGAACACTGAAGCTTTCTTT

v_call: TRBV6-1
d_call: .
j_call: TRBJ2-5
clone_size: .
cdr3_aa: CASSERRENKETQYF
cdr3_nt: TGTGCCAGCAGTGAGCGACGGGAAAACAAAGAGACCCAGTACTTC

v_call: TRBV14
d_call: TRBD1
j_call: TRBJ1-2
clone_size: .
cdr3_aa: CASSHVRQGGYGYTF
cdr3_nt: TGTGCCAGCAGCCACGTGAGACAGGGGGGCTATGGCTACACCTTC

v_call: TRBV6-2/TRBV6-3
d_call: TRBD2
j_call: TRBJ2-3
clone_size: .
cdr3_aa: CASSPRLAGVLTGFADTQYF
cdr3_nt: TGTGCCAGCAGTCCCCGACTAGCGGGCGTTCTCACGGGATTCGCAGATACGCAGTATTTT